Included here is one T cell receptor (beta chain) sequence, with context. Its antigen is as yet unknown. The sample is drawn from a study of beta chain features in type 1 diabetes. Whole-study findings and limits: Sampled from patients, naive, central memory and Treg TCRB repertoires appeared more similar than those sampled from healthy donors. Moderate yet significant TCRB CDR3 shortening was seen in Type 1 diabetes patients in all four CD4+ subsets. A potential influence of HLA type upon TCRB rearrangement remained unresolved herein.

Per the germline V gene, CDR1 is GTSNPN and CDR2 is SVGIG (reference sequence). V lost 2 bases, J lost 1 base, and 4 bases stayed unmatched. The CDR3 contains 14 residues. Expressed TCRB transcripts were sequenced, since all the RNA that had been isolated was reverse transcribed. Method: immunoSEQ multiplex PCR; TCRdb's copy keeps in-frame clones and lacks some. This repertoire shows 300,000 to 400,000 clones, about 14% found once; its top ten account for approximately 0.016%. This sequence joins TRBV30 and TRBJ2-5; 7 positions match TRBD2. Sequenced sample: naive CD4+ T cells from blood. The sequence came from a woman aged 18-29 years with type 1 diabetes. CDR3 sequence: CAWSLSGIQETQYF. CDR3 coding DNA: TGTGCCTGGAGTCTAAGCGGGATCCAAGAGACCCAGTACTTC.